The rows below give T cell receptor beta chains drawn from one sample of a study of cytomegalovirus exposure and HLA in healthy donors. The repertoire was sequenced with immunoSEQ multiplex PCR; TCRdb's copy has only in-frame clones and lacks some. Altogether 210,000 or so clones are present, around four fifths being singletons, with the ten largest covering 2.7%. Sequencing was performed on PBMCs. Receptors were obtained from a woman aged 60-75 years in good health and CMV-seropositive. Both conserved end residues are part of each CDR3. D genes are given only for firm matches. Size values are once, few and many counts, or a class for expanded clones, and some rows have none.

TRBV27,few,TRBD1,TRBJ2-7,TGTGCCAGCCCTGGCATGGGGACAGGGAGTAAGGCGCAGTACTTC,CASPGMGTGSKAQYF
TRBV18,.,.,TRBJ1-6,TGTGCCAGCTCACCAAGGAGGGCGACGGGTTCACCCCTCCACTTT,CASSPRRATGSPLHF
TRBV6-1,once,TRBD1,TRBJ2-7,TGTGCCAGCACCCAAAGGGGACAGGTTCCCAACGAGCAGTACTTC,CASTQRGQVPNEQYF
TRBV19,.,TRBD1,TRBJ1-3,TGTGCCAGTACTACCCCGACAGGGGTGGTTGGAAACACCATATATTTT,CASTTPTGVVGNTIYF
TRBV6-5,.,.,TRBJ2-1,TGTGCCAGCAGTTTCTGGGGGGACTACAATGAGCAGTTCTTC,CASSFWGDYNEQFF
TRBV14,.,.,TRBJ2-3,TGTGCCAGCAGCCTGCTGGGGGGGGCAGGCACAGATACGCAGTATTTT,CASSLLGGAGTDTQYF
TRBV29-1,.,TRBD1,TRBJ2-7,TGCAGCAGGAACAGGGGCTACGAGCAGTACTTC,CSRNRGYEQYF
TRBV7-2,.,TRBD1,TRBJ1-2,TGTGCCAGCAGCATTACCGGGACAGCTGGCTACACCTTC,CASSITGTAGYTF
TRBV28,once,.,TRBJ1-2,TGTGCCAGCTCCTCCCAGGGGCGCGGCTATGGCTACACCTTC,CASSSQGRGYGYTF
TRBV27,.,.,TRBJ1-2,TGTGCCAGCAGTTTAGGCGGGGGGGAGCTTGGCTACACCTTC,CASSLGGGELGYTF
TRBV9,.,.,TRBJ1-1,TGTGCCAGCAGCGTAGAGGGCAGGGTGAACACTGAAGCTTTCTTT,CASSVEGRVNTEAFF
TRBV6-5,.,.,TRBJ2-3,TGTGCCAGCACCCCGCCAGGTACAGATACGCAGTATTTT,CASTPPGTDTQYF
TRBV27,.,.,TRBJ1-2,TGTGCCAGCGGATCTATGGGAGGGGTCAAGAATGGCTACACCTTC,CASGSMGGVKNGYTF
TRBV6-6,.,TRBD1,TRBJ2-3,TGTGCCAGCAGTGGCGACAGGGGCACAGATACGCAGTATTTT,CASSGDRGTDTQYF